This T cell receptor beta chain was found in a study of blood T cell repertoires in COVID-19. Study as a whole: The United States, Italy and Spain were the sources of the acute and convalescent COVID-19 samples. In each case, the material was cDNA or gDNA derived from T cells, B-cell-depleted T cells, or PBMCs.

In the study's own analysis: Amplifying reference gene primers gave estimates of nucleated cell counts. Clones were read by immunoSEQ multiplex PCR, and TCRdb kept only the in-frame ones, dropping some. Clonal size and the V and J genes are those of that table, whereas D and trimming came from the DNA. The table includes tens of thousands of clones, roughly 88% detected once. This CDR3 region has 23 residues. The V gene is TRBV21-1, the J gene TRBJ2-6; the table calls TRBD1, which could not be checked here. TRBV21-1 is assigned pseudogene status. This clonotype was obtained from a woman at least 80 years old with acute or convalescent COVID-19. Sequencing was done on a sample of peripheral blood. The CDR3 DNA follows: TGTGCCAGCAGCAAAAGCCTGGGACAGGGGGCGCCAATACGATCCTCTGGGGCCAACGTCCTGACTTTC. It yields the protein CASSKSLGQGAPIRSSGANVLTF.